The 32 T cell receptor beta chains presented below share a single source sample, sequenced in a study of blood T cells in healthy people across ages. Together with a sample-barcoded 5' primer, a J-beta primer mix was included in a second PCR lasting about 6 to 11 cycles. TCRdb processed the 5' RACE reads anew with MiXCR; each CDR3 protein has one entry. In the table there are more than 700,000 distinct CDR3 sequences, 46% of which are singletons. Sequencing used blood. Source of these receptors: a man older than 75 in good health.

This clonotype has a handful of counts. This chain joins TRBV5-1 and TRBJ2-7, with a tentative D call TRBD1 (6 bases). The CDR3 runs to 15 residues. CDR1 is SGHRS, CDR2 YFSETQ, per germline. The V end was cut by 0 bases, the J end by 1 base, with 11 bases between. The CDR3: CASSLGPDRSYEQYF. CDR3 sequence (DNA): TGCGCCAGCAGCTTGGGGCCGGACAGATCCTACGAGCAGTACTTC.

V gene TRBV7-3 combines with J gene TRBJ2-7, with 10 bases identical to TRBD2. The CDR3 consists of 16 residues. The ends lost 5 bases at V and 7 bases at J; junction bases unmatched: 14. Germline assignment: CDR1 SGHTA and CDR2 FQGTGA. The DNA for the CDR3 is TGTGCCAGCAGCGTATCCGGGACTAGCGTCTACAATGAGCAGTACTTC. It encodes CASSVSGTSVYNEQYF.

In its sample, this clonotype was seen a few times. The chain recombines TRBV7-6 with TRBJ2-3; D might be TRBD2 (6 bases). CDR1 and CDR2 from the germline V gene are SGHVS and FNYEAQ. There are 15 residues in the CDR3. Deletions cut 1 base from V and 2 bases from J, with 10 bases between. The CDR3 loop reads CASSLGGGTTDTQYF. The CDR3 DNA reads TGTGCCAGCAGCTTAGGGGGCGGGACCACAGATACGCAGTATTTT. Looking up the rest from reference TRBV7-6 and TRBJ2-3 gives the full variable domain: GAGVSQSPRYKVTKRGQDVALRCDPISGHVSLYWYRQALGQGPEFLTYFNYEAQQDKSGLPNDRFSAERPEGSISTLTIQRTEQRDSAMYRCASSLGGGTTDTQYFGPGTRLTVL.

This clonotype turned up a few times. V is TRBV4-2 and J is TRBJ1-2, with TRBD1 matching over 11 bases. With 1 base clipped from V and 4 bases from J, the junction kept 2 bases outside the gene matches. The CDR3 covers 15 residues. Looked up from germline, CDR1 is LGHNA and CDR2 is YNFKEQ. CDR3 DNA sequence: TGTGCCAGCAGCCAAGCGGGACAGGGGGGCTATGGCTACACCTTC. It yields the protein CASSQAGQGGYGYTF.

This clonotype showed up just a few times. Germline is not matched at one junction end, which may reflect a read error. The rearrangement joins TRBV12-3 or TRBV12-4 to TRBJ2-1, with 9 bases lining up with TRBD1. This CDR3 region has 15 residues. Written as DNA, the CDR3 is TGTGCTAGCACCAAACAGACAGGGGGTCGCAATGAGCAGTTCTTC. It is translated as CASTKQTGGRNEQFF.

The gene calls are TRBV28 and TRBJ1-4; D remains unclear. The CDR3 consists of 16 residues. V was shortened by 2 bases and J by 2 bases, with 12 bases between the two germline ends. Germline V gene sequence: CDR1 MDHEN, CDR2 SYDVKM. The CDR3 DNA sequence: TGTGCCAGCAGTTTAACCGGACGGGGTACTAATGAAAAACTGTTTTTT. It encodes CASSLTGRGTNEKLFF.

J is TRBJ1-2 and V is TRBV10-3; D not resolved. Germline values: CDR1 ENHRY, CDR2 SYGVKD. With 0 bases removed from V and 3 bases from J, the gap between germline ends came to 11 bases. The CDR3 spans 15 residues. The CDR3 nucleotides are TGTGCCATCAGTGAGTCAACAGCGGATCACTATGGCTACACCTTC. Translating it yields CAISESTADHYGYTF.

This clonotype appeared a few times. The junction does not match germline at one end; this may be a read error. The chain is built from TRBV11-2 and TRBJ2-1, with TRBD1 matching 10 bases. Germline lookup yields CDR1 SGHAT and CDR2 FQNNGV. CDR3 length equals 14 residues. CDR3 protein: CASSLDRGRDEQFF. The CDR3 DNA reads as TGTGCCAGCAGTTTAGACAGGGGGCGGGATGAGCAGTTCTTC.

The chain combines TRBV6-4 with TRBJ2-3; 11 nucleotides agree with TRBD2. Trimming removed 4 bases from V and 4 bases from J; junction bases left unmatched: 4. The V gene's germline CDR1 is MRHNA and CDR2 SNTAGT. The CDR3 spans 15 residues. CDR3 sequence: CASSGELAGADTQYF. CDR3 nucleotides: TGTGCCAGCAGTGGAGAACTAGCGGGAGCAGATACGCAGTATTTT.

This chain connects TRBV12-3 or TRBV12-4 to TRBJ2-7; a weak D match, TRBD2 (6 bases). The CDR3 runs to 12 residues. V gave up 1 base and J gave up 12 bases, with 13 bases separating them. CDR3 DNA: TGTGCCAGCAGTTTAGGTGGGGACTCAGGGTACTTC. It translates to CASSLGGDSGYF.

The CDR3 protein is CASSFKGGREKLFF. In DNA form, the CDR3 reads TGTGCCAGCAGCTTTAAAGGGGGTCGGGAAAAACTGTTTTTT. The chain carries TRBV11-2 and TRBJ1-4, with D perhaps TRBD1 (6 bases). V was shortened by 3 bases and J by 8 bases, with 13 bases between the two germline ends. CDR1 is SGHAT, CDR2 FQNNGV, per germline. This CDR3 has 14 amino acids.

The table lists this clonotype with a few counts. The junction does not match germline at one end; this may be a read error. The rearrangement links TRBV6-5 to TRBJ1-6; D unresolved. Per germline, CDR1 MNHEY and CDR2 SVGAGI. The CDR3 totals 15 residues. The CDR3 loop is CASSYSKLYSSPLHF. In DNA form, the CDR3 reads TGTGCCAGCAGTTACTCGAAATTATATAGTTCACCCCTCCACTTT.

The chain combines TRBV29-1 with TRBJ2-1; D possibly corresponds to TRBD2 (7 bases). The CDR3 length is 14 residues. Trimming pared 6 bases from V and 4 bases from J, leaving 16 bases between. The germline V gene has CDR1 SQVTM and CDR2 ANQGSEA. The CDR3 region is CSVGGDKDYNEQFF. CDR3 bases: TGCAGCGTGGGAGGGGACAAAGATTACAATGAGCAGTTCTTC.

Only a few counts were recorded for this clonotype. V gene TRBV4-2 combines with J gene TRBJ2-7, with D perhaps TRBD1 or TRBD2 (5 bases each). Germline V gene lookup returns CDR1 LGHNA and CDR2 YNFKEQ. V was cut by 3 bases and J by 5 bases, with 11 bases left in between. The CDR3 runs to 13 residues. As DNA, the CDR3 is TGTGCCAGCAGCCATCCGTTGGGGGACGAGCAGTACTTC. It is translated as CASSHPLGDEQYF.

The chain recombines TRBV28 with TRBJ2-1, with 7 bases matching TRBD1. The junction had 6 bases not matched to a gene; V was cut back by 6 bases and J by 4 bases. The germline gives CDR1 MDHEN, CDR2 SYDVKM. The CDR3 has 14 residues. The CDR3 spells CASRPGQYYNEQFF. The CDR3 nucleotides read TGTGCCAGCAGACCGGGACAGTATTACAATGAGCAGTTCTTC.

The CDR3 loop is CSARDPNRGRDEQYF. The DNA of the CDR3 is TGCAGTGCTAGAGATCCCAACAGGGGGCGAGACGAGCAGTACTTC. This rearrangement joins TRBV20-1 to TRBJ2-7, with 9 bases that match TRBD1. The V segment lost 0 bases and the J segment 5 bases; nucleotides outside the gene matches: 8. Per the germline V gene, CDR1 is DFQATT and CDR2 is SNEGSKA (reference sequence). The CDR3 totals 15 residues.

In DNA form, the CDR3 reads TGCGCCAGCCGTCGGACGACAGGGGAGTCCTACGAGCAGTACTTC. Its translation is CASRRTTGESYEQYF. The chain combines TRBV5-1 with TRBJ2-7; 8 bases match TRBD1. Germline V gives CDR1 SGHRS, CDR2 YFSETQ. V dropped 7 bases and J dropped 1; count of bases not matched to a gene: 10. This CDR3 has 15 residues.

This clonotype came up a few times. The chain is built from TRBV28 and TRBJ2-1, with 8 nucleotides matching TRBD1. Germline CDR1 is MDHEN and CDR2 is SYDVKM. This CDR3 region has 13 residues. Germline trimming cut 6 bases from V and 7 bases from J; bases unmatched to any gene: 5. The CDR3 coding sequence is TGTGCCAGCAGGCACCAGGGGGCAAATGAGCAGTTCTTC. This encodes CASRHQGANEQFF.

A note on this clonotype: One end of the junction does not line up with germline, which may come from a read error. The chain employs TRBV10-3 and TRBJ2-1, with TRBD2 matching 14 bases. This CDR3 contains 14 residues. Germline V lookup: CDR1 ENHRY, CDR2 SYGVKD. The CDR3 spells CVISGLAGGDEQFF. CDR3 DNA: TGTGTCATCAGTGGACTAGCGGGAGGAGATGAGCAGTTCTTC.

The rearrangement uses TRBV7-2 and TRBJ1-4, with a tentative D call TRBD1 (6 bases). The V gene lost 3 bases and the J gene lost 8 bases, with 13 bases spanning the gap. The CDR3 covers 14 residues. Germline CDR1 reads SGHTA; CDR2 reads FQGNSA. CDR3 sequence: CASSFDPQGEKLFF. The CDR3 DNA is TGTGCCAGCAGCTTTGACCCCCAGGGGGAAAAACTGTTTTTT.

This clonotype was seen only a few times. The genes are TRBV7-9 and TRBJ2-3; D possibly matches TRBD1 or TRBD2 (5 bases each). The CDR3 has 14 amino acids. Trimming removed 5 bases at V and 3 bases at J, with 12 bases between. Germline CDR1 SEHNR, CDR2 FQNEAQ (reference sequence). The CDR3 loop is CASSRGGTTDTQYF. The CDR3 coding sequence is TGTGCCAGCAGCAGGGGTGGGACGACAGATACGCAGTATTTT.

The V and J genes are TRBV5-1 and TRBJ2-7; 11 bases are a match to TRBD2. CDR3 size: 16 residues. The germline V gene encodes CDR1 SGHRS and CDR2 YFSETQ. The trim removed 2 bases at V and 5 bases at J, leaving 9 bases unmatched. CDR3 DNA: TGCGCCAGCAGCTTTAGCACTAGCGGGAGTAAGGACGAGCAGTACTTC. Translating it yields CASSFSTSGSKDEQYF. The full variable domain, its missing parts supplied by reference TRBV5-1 and TRBJ2-7, is KAGVTQTPRYLIKTRGQQVTLSCSPISGHRSVSWYQQTPGQGLQFLFEYFSETQRNKGNFPGRFSGRQFSNSRSEMNVSTLELGDSALYLCASSFSTSGSKDEQYFGPGTRLTVT.

The chain uses TRBV20-1 and TRBJ1-2, with 7 bases aligning to TRBD1. The CDR3 is 16 amino acids. Germline loops: CDR1 DFQATT, CDR2 SNEGSKA (reference sequence). V shed 3 bases, J shed 4 bases, and the junction held 14 bases outside the gene matches. The CDR3 DNA follows: TGCAGTGCTAGTCCCCCTCTAGACAGGGATGGCTATGGCTACACCTTC. This gives the protein CSASPPLDRDGYGYTF.

The chain combines TRBV28 with TRBJ1-5; D is unresolved. CDR1 and CDR2 from the germline V gene are MDHEN and SYDVKM. Trimming shortened V by 5 bases and J by 2 bases, and 13 bases separated the two germline ends. The CDR3 loop spans 15 amino acids. Written as DNA, the CDR3 is TGTGCCAGCAGTGTGGCCCGGGGTGGCAATCAGCCCCAGCATTTT. This codes for CASSVARGGNQPQHF.

This clonotype was counted a few times. The CDR3 coding sequence is TGCGCCAGCAGCTTAGGGCGGGGTGGCAGCTCCTACGAGCAGTACTTC. It translates to CASSLGRGGSSYEQYF. The gene calls are TRBV5-1 and TRBJ2-7; tentatively, D is TRBD2 (6 bases). The germline gives CDR1 SGHRS, CDR2 YFSETQ. Trimming took 2 bases from V and 0 from J, leaving 15 bases between them. This CDR3 is 16 amino acids long.

This chain joins TRBV4-3 and TRBJ1-2, with D uncertain. The CDR3 spans 15 residues. The V and J ends lost 1 base and 7 bases respectively, with 16 bases between them. Per germline, CDR1 LGHNA and CDR2 YSLEER. The CDR3 loop is CASSQGPTMPSGYTF. CDR3 in DNA: TGCGCCAGCAGCCAAGGGCCCACCATGCCTTCTGGCTACACCTTC.

The sample holds one count of this clonotype. A much larger clone is a single base away; this may be a read error. The chain recombines TRBV7-9 with TRBJ2-4; 10 bases line up with TRBD2. The closer fit of TRBJ2-7 to the DNA end suggests the J call may be wrong. Looked up from germline, CDR1 is SEHNR and CDR2 is FQNEAQ (reference sequence). This CDR3 is 18 amino acids long. The CDR3 loop reads CASSSSSGLAAINYEQYF. In DNA, the CDR3 is TGTGCCAGCAGCTCCTCGAGCGGACTAGCGGCAATAAACTACGAGCAGTACTTC.

The V and J genes are TRBV5-6 and TRBJ2-1; D is unresolved. The CDR3 contains 15 residues. Germline CDR1 SGHDT, CDR2 YYEEEE. Trimming left V 2 bases short and J 8 bases short, with 17 bases between. CDR3 in DNA: TGTGCCAGCAGCTTAGGGATGTTGGCTGGCTATGAGCAGTTCTTC. Translated, it gives CASSLGMLAGYEQFF.

V is TRBV6-2 or TRBV6-3 and J is TRBJ2-5, with 10 bases lining up with TRBD2. V lost 5 bases to trimming and J lost 7 bases; unmatched junction nucleotides: 13. The CDR3 totals 16 residues. From germline, CDR1 is MNHEY and CDR2 SVGEGT. The CDR3 nucleotides are TGTGCCAGCAGTGCAGGTGGGACTAGCGTGATCGCGACCCAGTACTTC. It specifies CASSAGGTSVIATQYF.

The sample holds one count of this clonotype. The gene calls are TRBV28 and TRBJ2-7, with 10 bases fitting TRBD1. The V segment lost 1 base and the J segment 6 bases; nucleotides outside the gene matches: 6. This CDR3 has 15 residues. Germline V gives CDR1 MDHEN, CDR2 SYDVKM. CDR3 sequence (DNA): TGTGCCAGCAGTTTATTTGGGACAGGGGAGGGCGAGCAGTACTTC. Translating gives CASSLFGTGEGEQYF.

This clonotype was seen ten or more times. This chain joins TRBV9 and TRBJ2-7; D is perhaps TRBD2 (6 bases). V was trimmed by 7 bases and J by 2 bases, leaving 16 bases between them. The CDR3 is made up of 14 amino acids. Germline V gives CDR1 SGDLS, CDR2 YYNGEE. CDR3 sequence reads: CASGGGANPYEQYF. CDR3 bases: TGTGCCAGCGGGGGAGGAGCGAACCCCTACGAGCAGTACTTC.

The chain combines TRBV7-2 with TRBJ2-4, with a possible D match to TRBD1 (6 bases). The DNA end lines up better with TRBJ2-7; the J call may be wrong. Germline CDR1 is SGHTA and CDR2 is FQGNSA. The CDR3 length is 14 residues. Written as DNA, the CDR3 is TGTGCCAGCAGCTTTGGGGGTACAGGGTACGAGCAGTACTTC. Protein sequence: CASSFGGTGYEQYF.